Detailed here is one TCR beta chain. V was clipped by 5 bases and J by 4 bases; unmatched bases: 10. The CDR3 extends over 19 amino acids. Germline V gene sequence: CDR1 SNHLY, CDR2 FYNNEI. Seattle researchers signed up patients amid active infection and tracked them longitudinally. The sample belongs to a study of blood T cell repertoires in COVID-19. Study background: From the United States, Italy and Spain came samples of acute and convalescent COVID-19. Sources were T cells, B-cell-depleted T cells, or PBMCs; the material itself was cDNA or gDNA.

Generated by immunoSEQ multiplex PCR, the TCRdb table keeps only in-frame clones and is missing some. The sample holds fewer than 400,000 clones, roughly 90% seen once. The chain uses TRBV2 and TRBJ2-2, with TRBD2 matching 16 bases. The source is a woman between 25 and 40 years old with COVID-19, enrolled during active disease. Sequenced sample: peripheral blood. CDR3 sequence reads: CASSLTRGTSGRGTGELFF. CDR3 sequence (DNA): TGTGCCAGCAGTCTTACTAGAGGGACTAGCGGGAGGGGCACCGGGGAGCTGTTTTTT.